Listed below are T cell receptor beta chains from one sample, sequenced in a study of cytomegalovirus exposure and HLA in healthy donors. Libraries were prepared by immunoSEQ multiplex PCR; TCRdb keeps only in-frame clonotypes and omits some of them. The data hold fewer than 150,000 clones, with 70% to 80% observed a single time. Material: PBMCs. The receptors derive from a man aged 18 to 30 in good health and CMV-seronegative. CDR3s include the opening cysteine and the closing phenylalanine or tryptophan. D genes are given only for firm matches. Size is omitted from some rows. Given values are once, few, many or a class for expanded clones.

CDR3 length: 13
clone size: few
D gene: .
J gene: TRBJ2-4
V gene: TRBV6-1
CDR3 protein: CASSELAKNIQYF
CDR3 DNA: TGTGCCAGCAGTGAACTAGCCAAAAACATTCAGTACTTC

CDR3 length: 13
clone size: .
D gene: .
J gene: TRBJ2-7
V gene: TRBV2
CDR3 protein: CASSAGRNYEQYF
CDR3 DNA: TGTGCCAGCAGTGCTGGGCGAAACTACGAGCAGTACTTC

CDR3 length: 15
clone size: once
D gene: .
J gene: TRBJ2-5
V gene: TRBV28
CDR3 protein: CASSPSPLTEETQYF
CDR3 DNA: TGTGCCAGCAGTCCCTCTCCTTTAACAGAAGAGACCCAGTACTTC

CDR3 length: 15
clone size: few
D gene: TRBD1
J gene: TRBJ2-2
V gene: TRBV28
CDR3 protein: CASSSGGQNTGELFF
CDR3 DNA: TGTGCCAGCAGCTCAGGGGGACAGAACACCGGGGAGCTGTTTTTT

CDR3 length: 16
clone size: .
D gene: .
J gene: TRBJ2-3
V gene: TRBV7-9
CDR3 protein: CASSTPGPLRTDTQYF
CDR3 DNA: TGTGCCAGCAGCACGCCGGGTCCCCTTAGGACAGATACGCAGTATTTT

CDR3 length: 14
clone size: few
D gene: TRBD2
J gene: TRBJ2-7
V gene: TRBV5-1
CDR3 protein: CASTGGVGSYEQYF
CDR3 DNA: TGCGCCAGCACCGGGGGGGTCGGCTCCTACGAGCAGTACTTC

CDR3 length: 19
clone size: .
D gene: TRBD1
J gene: TRBJ2-1
V gene: TRBV18
CDR3 protein: CASSPPRTGGIRYYNEQFF
CDR3 DNA: TGTGCCAGCTCACCACCCAGGACAGGGGGGATACGTTACTACAATGAGCAGTTCTTC

CDR3 length: 15
clone size: .
D gene: TRBD1
J gene: TRBJ1-2
V gene: TRBV7-9
CDR3 protein: CASSISGQGRGGYTF
CDR3 DNA: TGTGCCAGCAGCATAAGCGGACAGGGGAGAGGCGGCTACACCTTC

CDR3 length: 15
clone size: .
D gene: TRBD2
J gene: TRBJ2-3
V gene: TRBV6-4
CDR3 protein: CASSERLAGGDTQYF
CDR3 DNA: TGTGCCAGCAGTGAAAGACTAGCGGGAGGAGATACGCAGTATTTT

CDR3 length: 17
clone size: .
D gene: .
J gene: TRBJ2-3
V gene: TRBV7-8
CDR3 protein: CASSRRRMEGFTDTQYF
CDR3 DNA: TGTGCCAGCAGCCGACGACGTATGGAGGGTTTCACAGATACGCAGTATTTT

CDR3 length: 15
clone size: .
D gene: TRBD2
J gene: TRBJ2-1
V gene: TRBV2
CDR3 protein: CASRAGTSGYNEQFF
CDR3 DNA: TGTGCCAGCAGAGCCGGGACTAGCGGCTACAATGAGCAGTTCTTC

CDR3 length: 13
clone size: .
D gene: .
J gene: TRBJ2-7
V gene: TRBV27
CDR3 protein: CASSLDRSYEQYF
CDR3 DNA: TGTGCCAGCAGTTTAGACAGATCATACGAGCAGTACTTC

CDR3 length: 17
clone size: .
D gene: TRBD1
J gene: TRBJ1-5
V gene: TRBV7-4
CDR3 protein: CASSDPTGTVIGQPQHF
CDR3 DNA: TGTGCCAGCAGCGACCCCACCGGGACAGTGATCGGTCAGCCCCAGCATTTT

CDR3 length: 14
clone size: .
D gene: TRBD1
J gene: TRBJ1-2
V gene: TRBV2
CDR3 protein: CATILGQGNYGYTF
CDR3 DNA: TGTGCCACCATACTGGGACAGGGGAACTATGGCTACACCTTC

CDR3 length: 16
clone size: many
D gene: .
J gene: TRBJ1-4
V gene: TRBV7-8
CDR3 protein: CASSLGEAGVREKLFF
CDR3 DNA: TGTGCCAGCAGCTTAGGGGAGGCGGGGGTGCGTGAAAAACTGTTTTTT

CDR3 length: 12
clone size: .
D gene: TRBD1
J gene: TRBJ2-7
V gene: TRBV9
CDR3 protein: CASSPDRDEQYF
CDR3 DNA: TGTGCCAGCAGCCCGGACAGGGACGAGCAGTACTTC

CDR3 length: 17
clone size: .
D gene: TRBD1
J gene: TRBJ1-5
V gene: TRBV30
CDR3 protein: CAWSVRDRGNSNQPQHF
CDR3 DNA: TGTGCCTGGAGTGTACGGGACAGGGGAAATAGCAATCAGCCCCAGCATTTT

CDR3 length: 14
clone size: .
D gene: .
J gene: TRBJ1-5
V gene: TRBV7-2
CDR3 protein: CASSLFGEGQPQHF
CDR3 DNA: TGTGCCAGCAGCTTATTCGGGGAAGGCCAGCCCCAGCATTTT

CDR3 length: 13
clone size: .
D gene: TRBD1
J gene: TRBJ2-1
V gene: TRBV29-1
CDR3 protein: CSGWDRRYNEQFF
CDR3 DNA: TGCAGCGGGTGGGACAGGCGATACAATGAGCAGTTCTTC

CDR3 length: 15
clone size: .
D gene: TRBD2
J gene: TRBJ2-7
V gene: TRBV4-1
CDR3 protein: CASSQLAGGSYEQYF
CDR3 DNA: TGCGCCAGCAGCCAGCTAGCGGGGGGCTCCTACGAGCAGTACTTC

CDR3 length: 18
clone size: .
D gene: TRBD1
J gene: TRBJ1-1
V gene: TRBV4-2
CDR3 protein: CASSQEGTGRGGNTEAFF
CDR3 DNA: TGTGCCAGCAGCCAAGAAGGGACAGGGAGGGGCGGGAACACTGAAGCTTTCTTT

CDR3 length: 15
clone size: .
D gene: TRBD2
J gene: TRBJ2-3
V gene: TRBV19
CDR3 protein: CASSISGGVFDTQYF
CDR3 DNA: TGTGCCAGTAGTATTAGCGGGGGGGTCTTTGATACGCAGTATTTT

CDR3 length: 13
clone size: .
D gene: .
J gene: TRBJ1-4
V gene: TRBV7-9
CDR3 protein: CASSLAAVEKLFF
CDR3 DNA: TGTGCCAGCAGCTTAGCGGCAGTTGAAAAACTGTTTTTT

CDR3 length: 14
clone size: .
D gene: TRBD1
J gene: TRBJ2-7
V gene: TRBV13
CDR3 protein: CASSHDPDRDEQYF
CDR3 DNA: TGTGCCAGCAGCCACGACCCGGACAGGGACGAGCAGTACTTC

CDR3 length: 15
clone size: .
D gene: .
J gene: TRBJ1-4
V gene: TRBV5-1
CDR3 protein: CASSFSAGANEKLFF
CDR3 DNA: TGCGCCAGCAGCTTTTCTGCAGGGGCTAATGAAAAACTGTTTTTT

CDR3 length: 19
clone size: .
D gene: .
J gene: TRBJ2-6
V gene: TRBV27
CDR3 protein: CASSLDSGVFTSGANVLTF
CDR3 DNA: TGTGCCAGCAGTTTGGACTCAGGGGTATTCACCTCTGGGGCCAACGTCCTGACTTTC

CDR3 length: 12
clone size: .
D gene: .
J gene: TRBJ2-1
V gene: TRBV27
CDR3 protein: CASSLPPNEQFF
CDR3 DNA: TGTGCCAGCAGTCTCCCCCCCAATGAGCAGTTCTTC

CDR3 length: 15
clone size: few
D gene: .
J gene: TRBJ2-7
V gene: TRBV6-1
CDR3 protein: CASNQKQGAIYEQYF
CDR3 DNA: TGTGCCAGCAACCAGAAACAGGGAGCAATCTACGAGCAGTACTTC

CDR3 length: 14
clone size: .
D gene: TRBD1
J gene: TRBJ2-7
V gene: TRBV30
CDR3 protein: CAWSTGTGSYEQYF
CDR3 DNA: TGTGCCTGGAGTACCGGGACAGGCTCCTACGAGCAGTACTTC

CDR3 length: 13
clone size: few
D gene: .
J gene: TRBJ1-1
V gene: TRBV5-1
CDR3 protein: CASSLDSAGEAFF
CDR3 DNA: TGCGCCAGCAGCTTGGATAGTGCAGGCGAAGCTTTCTTT

CDR3 length: 15
clone size: .
D gene: .
J gene: TRBJ1-2
V gene: TRBV11-2
CDR3 protein: CASSSPQGWNYGYTF
CDR3 DNA: TGTGCCAGCAGCTCCCCTCAGGGGTGGAACTATGGCTACACCTTC

CDR3 length: 16
clone size: .
D gene: .
J gene: TRBJ1-6
V gene: TRBV4-1
CDR3 protein: CASSQGVIRLGSPLHF
CDR3 DNA: TGCGCCAGCAGCCAAGGTGTCATACGCCTGGGCTCACCCCTCCACTTT

CDR3 length: 13
clone size: .
D gene: .
J gene: TRBJ2-7
V gene: TRBV7-9
CDR3 protein: CSSSLALSYEQYF
CDR3 DNA: TGTTCCAGCAGCTTAGCCCTCTCCTACGAGCAGTACTTC

CDR3 length: 14
clone size: .
D gene: .
J gene: TRBJ1-6
V gene: TRBV7-3
CDR3 protein: CASSLGQTNSPLHF
CDR3 DNA: TGTGCCAGCAGCTTAGGACAGACGAATTCACCCCTCCACTTT

CDR3 length: 13
clone size: .
D gene: .
J gene: TRBJ1-1
V gene: TRBV6-1
CDR3 protein: CASSERTGLQAFF
CDR3 DNA: TGTGCCAGCAGTGAAAGAACAGGGCTTCAAGCTTTCTTT

CDR3 length: 16
clone size: few
D gene: .
J gene: TRBJ2-7
V gene: TRBV27
CDR3 protein: CASSLGPGGGSYEQYF
CDR3 DNA: TGTGCCAGCAGTTTAGGGCCGGGGGGCGGCTCCTACGAGCAGTACTTC

CDR3 length: 12
clone size: once
D gene: .
J gene: TRBJ2-7
V gene: TRBV28
CDR3 protein: CASSTETYEQYF
CDR3 DNA: TGTGCCAGCAGCACAGAAACCTACGAGCAGTACTTC

CDR3 length: 15
clone size: .
D gene: TRBD1
J gene: TRBJ1-1
V gene: TRBV7-3
CDR3 protein: CASSLIGGRGTEAFF
CDR3 DNA: TGTGCCAGCAGCTTAATAGGGGGCAGAGGCACTGAAGCTTTCTTT

CDR3 length: 14
clone size: .
D gene: .
J gene: TRBJ2-7
V gene: TRBV19
CDR3 protein: CASSRTRDTYEQYF
CDR3 DNA: TGTGCCAGTAGCCGAACGCGAGACACCTACGAGCAGTACTTC

CDR3 length: 14
clone size: .
D gene: .
J gene: TRBJ2-5
V gene: TRBV7-8
CDR3 protein: CASSLRADQETQYF
CDR3 DNA: TGTGCCAGCAGCTTACGAGCGGACCAAGAGACCCAGTACTTC

CDR3 length: 15
clone size: .
D gene: .
J gene: TRBJ2-1
V gene: TRBV6-5
CDR3 protein: CASSWRGLRSNEQFF
CDR3 DNA: TGTGCCAGCAGTTGGCGGGGGCTAAGGAGCAATGAGCAGTTCTTC

CDR3 length: 13
clone size: .
D gene: .
J gene: TRBJ2-1
V gene: TRBV5-1
CDR3 protein: CASSLYSQNEQFF
CDR3 DNA: TGCGCCAGCAGCTTGTACAGTCAAAATGAGCAGTTCTTC

CDR3 length: 16
clone size: few
D gene: .
J gene: TRBJ1-6
V gene: TRBV28
CDR3 protein: CAIPNGDDALNSPLHF
CDR3 DNA: TGTGCCATTCCCAACGGAGACGATGCACTTAATTCACCCCTCCACTTT

CDR3 length: 15
clone size: .
D gene: TRBD2
J gene: TRBJ2-3
V gene: TRBV6-4
CDR3 protein: CASSDRGVLTDTQYF
CDR3 DNA: TGTGCCAGCAGTGACCGGGGGGTACTCACAGATACGCAGTATTTT

CDR3 length: 13
clone size: .
D gene: TRBD1
J gene: TRBJ1-2
V gene: TRBV18
CDR3 protein: CASSPSRQGALGF
CDR3 DNA: TGTGCCAGCTCACCGTCCCGGCAGGGGGCCCTGGGCTTC

CDR3 length: 13
clone size: few
D gene: .
J gene: TRBJ2-1
V gene: TRBV5-6
CDR3 protein: CASGAPPDREQFF
CDR3 DNA: TGTGCCAGCGGCGCCCCCCCAGACAGGGAGCAGTTCTTC

CDR3 length: 15
clone size: few
D gene: TRBD2
J gene: TRBJ2-5
V gene: TRBV15
CDR3 protein: CATSRDRASGETQYF
CDR3 DNA: TGTGCCACCAGCAGAGATAGGGCTAGCGGTGAGACCCAGTACTTC

CDR3 length: 14
clone size: medium-sized
D gene: .
J gene: TRBJ2-3
V gene: TRBV28
CDR3 protein: CASSFRVGIDTQYF
CDR3 DNA: TGTGCCAGCAGTTTCAGGGTGGGGATAGATACGCAGTATTTT

CDR3 length: 17
clone size: .
D gene: .
J gene: TRBJ1-2
V gene: TRBV19
CDR3 protein: CASTAMAGALLNYGYTF
CDR3 DNA: TGTGCCAGTACTGCAATGGCGGGGGCCCTCCTTAACTATGGCTACACCTTC

CDR3 length: 15
clone size: .
D gene: .
J gene: TRBJ2-7
V gene: TRBV9
CDR3 protein: CASSRRDGIGYEQYF
CDR3 DNA: TGTGCCAGCAGCAGGCGGGACGGGATAGGCTACGAGCAGTACTTC

CDR3 length: 13
clone size: .
D gene: .
J gene: TRBJ1-1
V gene: TRBV4-1
CDR3 protein: CASHRQGQTEAFF
CDR3 DNA: TGCGCCAGCCACCGGCAGGGGCAAACTGAAGCTTTCTTT

CDR3 length: 14
clone size: many
D gene: TRBD1
J gene: TRBJ2-1
V gene: TRBV6-5
CDR3 protein: CASSNRDSYNEQFF
CDR3 DNA: TGTGCCAGCAGTAACCGGGACAGTTACAATGAGCAGTTCTTC

CDR3 length: 15
clone size: .
D gene: TRBD1
J gene: TRBJ1-5
V gene: TRBV6-5
CDR3 protein: CASRPDRGSSQPQHF
CDR3 DNA: TGTGCCAGCAGGCCCGACAGGGGGAGTAGCCAGCCCCAGCATTTT

CDR3 length: 20
clone size: .
D gene: TRBD1
J gene: TRBJ2-3
V gene: TRBV12-5
CDR3 protein: CASGRGGTGLSAHGTDTQYF
CDR3 DNA: TGTGCTAGTGGTCGTGGTGGGACAGGGCTCTCAGCTCACGGCACAGATACGCAGTATTTT

CDR3 length: 16
clone size: .
D gene: .
J gene: TRBJ2-3
V gene: TRBV28
CDR3 protein: CASGWGPRGGTDTQYF
CDR3 DNA: TGTGCCAGCGGCTGGGGGCCCCGGGGGGGCACAGATACGCAGTATTTT

CDR3 length: 15
clone size: few
D gene: .
J gene: TRBJ1-2
V gene: TRBV2
CDR3 protein: CASSVQGYINYGYTF
CDR3 DNA: TGTGCCAGCAGTGTACAGGGCTATATAAACTATGGCTACACCTTC

CDR3 length: 14
clone size: .
D gene: TRBD2
J gene: TRBJ2-5
V gene: TRBV2
CDR3 protein: CASRGDETQETQYF
CDR3 DNA: TGTGCCAGCCGGGGGGACGAAACTCAAGAGACCCAGTACTTC

CDR3 length: 14
clone size: .
D gene: .
J gene: TRBJ1-1
V gene: TRBV7-2
CDR3 protein: CASSIAGSGNEAFF
CDR3 DNA: TGTGCCAGCAGCATCGCGGGGTCGGGTAATGAAGCTTTCTTT